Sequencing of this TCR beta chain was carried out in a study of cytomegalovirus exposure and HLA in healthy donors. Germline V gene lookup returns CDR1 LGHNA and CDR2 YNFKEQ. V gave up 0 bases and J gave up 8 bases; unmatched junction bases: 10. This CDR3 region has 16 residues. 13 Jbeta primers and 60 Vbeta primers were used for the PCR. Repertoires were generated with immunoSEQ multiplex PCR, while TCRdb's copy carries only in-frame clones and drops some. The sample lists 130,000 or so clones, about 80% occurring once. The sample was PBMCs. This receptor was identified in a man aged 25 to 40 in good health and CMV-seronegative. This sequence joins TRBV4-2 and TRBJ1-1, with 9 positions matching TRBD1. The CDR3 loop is CASSQDRALGQGEAFF. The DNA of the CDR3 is TGTGCCAGCAGCCAAGATAGGGCCCTGGGACAGGGAGAAGCTTTCTTT.